This TCR beta chain came from a study of blood T cell repertoires in COVID-19. Study context: Researchers got acute and convalescent COVID-19 samples from the United States, Italy and Spain.

TCRdb's table, derived via immunoSEQ multiplex PCR, lists solely in-frame clones and lacks some. The sample holds 150,000 to 190,000 clones, approximately 73% seen once. The V gene end was trimmed by 4 bases and the J gene end by 6 bases; junction bases not matched to a gene: 13. This CDR3 region has 17 residues. Germline V gene lookup returns CDR1 SGHRS and CDR2 YFSETQ. What was sequenced was peripheral blood. The chain combines TRBV5-1 with TRBJ2-3; 11 nucleotides agree with TRBD1. This TCR was recovered from an elderly woman with acute or convalescent COVID-19. The CDR3 sequence is CASSTLPGQGVGDTQYF. As DNA, the CDR3 is TGCGCCAGCAGCACGCTTCCGGGACAGGGGGTCGGTGATACGCAGTATTTT.